This entry features one T cell receptor (beta chain) sequence. The target antigen is unknown. Some clones are missing from TCRdb's copy, which holds only in-frame ones; the method was immunoSEQ multiplex PCR. The table includes some 31,000 clones, roughly 92% detected once. This sample stems from a study of T cell responses to AZD1222 COVID-19 vaccine. For the study at large: Combined were second doses at about 4 or about 12 weeks.

Broader study findings: Regions 160-218 and 743-854 held dominance among vaccine-associated CD4 TCRs, which spanned spike.

After removal of 6 bases from V and 4 bases from J, the junction contained 9 bases not matched to a gene. The germline V gene encodes CDR1 MNHEY and CDR2 SVGAGI. The CDR3 covers 15 residues. This TCR was sampled from an adult in good health. The specimen comprised peripheral blood, sampled on day 0 of AZD1222 vaccination. This sequence joins TRBV6-5 and TRBJ2-1; TRBD2 matches 7 bases. In nucleotides, the CDR3 is TGTGCCAGCAGGAGCGGACTAGTCCCTTACAATGAGCAGTTCTTC. This translates into CASRSGLVPYNEQFF.